Sequencing of this TCR beta chain was carried out in a study of blood T cell repertoires in COVID-19. Germline V gives CDR1 SNHLY, CDR2 FYNNEI. V was pared by 2 bases and J by 6 bases, with 13 bases between. The CDR3 contains 14 residues. Data came from immunoSEQ multiplex PCR; TCRdb stores just in-frame clones and leaves some out. Here the sample spans roughly 49,000 clones, roughly 87% being singletons. The sequenced material came from peripheral blood. The chain uses TRBV2 and TRBJ1-2; tentative D call: TRBD1 (5 bases). This TCR derives from a man between 60 and 75 years old with active COVID-19. CDR3 bases: TGTGCCAGCAGTGAAAGGGGCAGGTCAGATGGCTACACCTTC. Translating gives CASSERGRSDGYTF.